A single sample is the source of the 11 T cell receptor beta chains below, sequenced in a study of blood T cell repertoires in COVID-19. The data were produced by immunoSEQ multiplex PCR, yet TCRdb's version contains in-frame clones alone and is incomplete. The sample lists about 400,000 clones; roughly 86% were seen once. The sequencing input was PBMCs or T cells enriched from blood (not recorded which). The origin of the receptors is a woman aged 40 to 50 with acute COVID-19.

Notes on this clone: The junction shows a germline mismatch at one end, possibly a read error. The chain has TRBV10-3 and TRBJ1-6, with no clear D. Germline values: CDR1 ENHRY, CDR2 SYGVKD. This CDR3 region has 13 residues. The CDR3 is CAINEGEGSPLHF. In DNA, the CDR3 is TGTGCCATCAATGAGGGAGAAGGCTCACCCCTCCACTTT.

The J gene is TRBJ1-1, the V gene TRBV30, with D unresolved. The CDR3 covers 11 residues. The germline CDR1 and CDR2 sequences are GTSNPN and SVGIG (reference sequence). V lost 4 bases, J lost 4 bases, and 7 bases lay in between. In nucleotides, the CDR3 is TGTGCCTGGATCAGAACCACTGAAGCTTTCTTT. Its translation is CAWIRTTEAFF.

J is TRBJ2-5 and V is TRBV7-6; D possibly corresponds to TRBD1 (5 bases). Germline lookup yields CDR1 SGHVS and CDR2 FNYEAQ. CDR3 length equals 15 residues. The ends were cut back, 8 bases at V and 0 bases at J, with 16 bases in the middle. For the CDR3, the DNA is TGTGCCAGCTTGAAGACAGACATATACCAAGAGACCCAGTACTTC. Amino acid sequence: CASLKTDIYQETQYF.

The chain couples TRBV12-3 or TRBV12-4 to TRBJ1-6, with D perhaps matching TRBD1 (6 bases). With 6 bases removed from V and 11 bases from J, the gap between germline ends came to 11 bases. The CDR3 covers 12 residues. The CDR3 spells CASSLNRAPLHF. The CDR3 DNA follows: TGTGCCAGCAGCCTCAACAGGGCACCCCTCCACTTT.

CDR3 region: CASSPIRGHGGRGYTF. The DNA of the CDR3 is TGTGCCAGCAGCCCGATTCGGGGACACGGCGGGCGAGGCTACACCTTC. The gene calls are TRBV5-4 and TRBJ1-2, with a possible D match to TRBD1 (6 bases). The CDR3 length is 16 residues. V was cut by 4 bases and J by 8 bases, with 24 bases left in between. CDR1 is SGHNT and CDR2 is YYREEE in the germline V gene (reference sequence).

CDR3 sequence (DNA): TGTGCCAGTACCTACCGACAGGGTGGGACTGAAGCTTTCTTT. Encoded protein: CASTYRQGGTEAFF. The V call is TRBV19, the J call TRBJ1-1; TRBD1 matches at 7 bases. Germline CDR1 is LNHDA and CDR2 is SQIVND (reference sequence). This CDR3 comprises 14 residues. V lost 7 bases to trimming and J lost 5 bases; unmatched junction nucleotides: 10.

The CDR3 loop is CASSQDQINDRVNVEQYF. For the CDR3, the DNA is TGCGCCAGCAGCCAAGATCAGATTAACGACAGGGTCAATGTCGAGCAGTACTTC. The gene calls are TRBV4-1 and TRBJ2-7; TRBD1 agrees at 7 bases. This CDR3 has 18 residues. With V trimmed by 0 bases and J by 6 bases, 17 bases remained unmatched. Germline V gene sequence: CDR1 MGHRA, CDR2 YSYEKL.

The CDR3 DNA reads as TGTGCCAGCAGCCCCGTAGCGGGGAGCCTATTTTACGAGCAGTACTTC. This gives the protein CASSPVAGSLFYEQYF. The gene calls are TRBV11-2 and TRBJ2-7; 8 nucleotides line up with TRBD2. The CDR3 extends over 16 amino acids. The germline V gene has CDR1 SGHAT and CDR2 FQNNGV. Trimming removed 5 bases from V and 4 bases from J; junction bases left unmatched: 13.

The CDR3: CASSFEHENTEAFF. CDR3 nucleotides: TGCGCCAGCAGCTTCGAACATGAGAACACTGAAGCTTTCTTT. The chain couples TRBV5-1 to TRBJ1-1; D remains unclear. The germline V and J ends were trimmed by 2 bases and 1 base, with 9 bases remaining between them. Germline V gene lookup returns CDR1 SGHRS and CDR2 YFSETQ. The CDR3 totals 14 residues.

CDR3: CAWSPTTRSTGELFF. The CDR3 DNA follows: TGTGCCTGGAGTCCCACCACGAGGAGTACCGGGGAGCTGTTTTTT. The chain carries TRBV30 and TRBJ2-2; D is unresolved. CDR1 and CDR2 (germline): GTSNPN, SVGIG (reference sequence). The CDR3 contains 15 residues. V dropped 2 bases and J dropped 5 bases, with 15 bases sitting between them.

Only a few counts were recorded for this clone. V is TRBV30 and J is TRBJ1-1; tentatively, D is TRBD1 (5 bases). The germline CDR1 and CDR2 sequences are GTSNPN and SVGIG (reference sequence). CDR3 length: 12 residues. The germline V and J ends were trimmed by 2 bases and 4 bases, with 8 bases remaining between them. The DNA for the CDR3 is TGTGCCTGGAGTCAAACAGGCACTGAAGCTTTCTTT. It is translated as CAWSQTGTEAFF.